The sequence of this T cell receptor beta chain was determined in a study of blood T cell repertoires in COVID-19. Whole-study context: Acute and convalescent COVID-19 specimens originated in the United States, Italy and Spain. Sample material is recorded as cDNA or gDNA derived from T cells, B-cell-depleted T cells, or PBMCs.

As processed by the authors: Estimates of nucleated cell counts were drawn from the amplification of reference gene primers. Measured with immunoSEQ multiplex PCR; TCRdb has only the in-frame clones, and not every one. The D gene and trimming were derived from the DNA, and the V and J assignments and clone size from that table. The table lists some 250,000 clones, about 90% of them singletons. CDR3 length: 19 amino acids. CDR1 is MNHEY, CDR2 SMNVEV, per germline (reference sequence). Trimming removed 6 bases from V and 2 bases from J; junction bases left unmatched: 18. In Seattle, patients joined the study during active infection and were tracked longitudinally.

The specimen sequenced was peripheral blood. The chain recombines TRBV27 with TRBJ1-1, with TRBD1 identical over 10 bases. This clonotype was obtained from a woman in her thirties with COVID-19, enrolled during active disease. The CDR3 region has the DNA TGTGCCAGCAGCTATCGACAGGGGGCTGAATGGCGGCAAAACACTGAAGCTTTCTTT. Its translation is CASSYRQGAEWRQNTEAFF.